These 31 T cell receptor beta chains came from one sample sequenced in a study of blood T cell repertoires in COVID-19. Profiling relied on immunoSEQ multiplex PCR, and the TCRdb table lists in-frame clones only, not all of them. The data show some 40,000 clones, around 80% seen once. What was sequenced was peripheral blood. The receptors come from a human donor in a cohort sampled during active COVID-19.

The chain employs TRBV6-5 and TRBJ1-2; 10 bases map to TRBD1. Germline V gene data show CDR1 as MNHEY and CDR2 as SVGAGI. After removal of 7 bases from V and 2 bases from J, the junction contained 7 bases not matched to a gene. This CDR3 region has 15 residues. The CDR3 spells CASTRDRGANYGYTF. The CDR3 DNA reads as TGTGCCAGCACCCGGGACAGGGGTGCGAACTATGGCTACACCTTC.

This chain uses TRBV2 with TRBJ1-4; 8 bases match TRBD1. CDR3 length equals 14 residues. V lost 5 bases to trimming and J lost 8 bases; unmatched junction nucleotides: 7. Germline V CDR1 and CDR2: SNHLY, FYNNEI. CDR3 sequence reads: CASSSTGAREKLFF. CDR3 nucleotides: TGTGCCAGCAGTTCGACAGGGGCTCGGGAAAAACTGTTTTTT.

The chain combines TRBV4-2 with TRBJ2-1; 7 positions agree with TRBD2. With 0 bases clipped from V and 6 bases from J, the junction kept 14 bases outside the gene matches. CDR1 and CDR2 from the germline V gene are LGHNA and YNFKEQ. The length of the CDR3 is 18 residues. Here the CDR3 DNA reads TGTGCCAGCAGCCAAGATAAGCGAGCGGGAACCATAAGCAATGAGCAGTTCTTC. This codes for CASSQDKRAGTISNEQFF.

The chain uses TRBV19 and TRBJ2-1; no clear D gene. V lost 0 bases and J lost 0, with 9 bases in between. Germline V gene sequence: CDR1 LNHDA, CDR2 SQIVND (reference sequence). The CDR3 is 16 residues long. The CDR3 sequence: CASSIDLVSSYNEQFF. Here the CDR3 DNA reads TGTGCCAGTAGTATAGATCTGGTCAGCTCCTACAATGAGCAGTTCTTC.

The V call is TRBV10-3, the J call TRBJ2-7, with TRBD1 matching over 7 bases. Germline trimming cut 6 bases from V and 2 bases from J; bases unmatched to any gene: 7. Looked up from germline, CDR1 is ENHRY and CDR2 is SYGVKD. This CDR3 has 14 residues. The CDR3 reads CAIRAGTDPYEQYF. The DNA for the CDR3 is TGTGCCATCAGAGCCGGGACAGACCCCTACGAGCAGTACTTC.

The V gene is TRBV19, the J gene TRBJ2-5; 8 positions agree with TRBD1. J lost 5 bases, V lost 3 bases, and 8 bases had no gene match. The CDR3 has 15 amino acids. Per the germline V gene, CDR1 is LNHDA and CDR2 is SQIVND (reference sequence). The CDR3, as DNA: TGTGCCAGTAGTATCCCCGGACAGGGCTGGGAGACCCAGTACTTC. Translated, it gives CASSIPGQGWETQYF.

The chain's CDR3 is CASRYLAGIYEAQYF. CDR3 bases: TGTGCCAGCAGGTACTTAGCGGGAATATACGAGGCGCAGTATTTT. The gene calls are TRBV7-2 and TRBJ2-3, with 8 positions matching TRBD2. CDR3 length: 15 residues. Trimming cost V 6 bases and J 10 bases; bases outside gene matches: 15. The V gene's germline CDR1 is SGHTA and CDR2 FQGNSA.

This clone is a singleton in its sample. The genes are TRBV4-1 and TRBJ2-6, with TRBD1 matching 9 bases. The germline V gene has CDR1 MGHRA and CDR2 YSYEKL. The ends lost 4 bases at V and 4 bases at J; junction bases unmatched: 8. This CDR3 spans 17 amino acids. The CDR3 bases are TGCGCCAGCAGCCCCGGGACAGGGCCCCTCGGGGCCAACGTCCTGACTTTC. It translates to CASSPGTGPLGANVLTF.

This rearrangement joins TRBV25-1 to TRBJ1-3, with unresolved D. CDR1 is MGHDK, CDR2 SYGVNS, per germline. V was pared by 4 bases and J by 4 bases, with 2 bases between. The CDR3 runs 11 residues. The CDR3 DNA reads as TGTGCCAGCAGTGCGGGAAACACCATATATTTT. This codes for CASSAGNTIYF.

The count of this clone is one. The chain employs TRBV10-1 and TRBJ2-1, with 9 nucleotides matching TRBD2. V dropped 0 bases and J dropped 4; count of bases not matched to a gene: 7. CDR1 and CDR2 from the germline V gene are WNHNN and SYGVQD (reference sequence). This CDR3 has 17 residues. The CDR3 nucleotides read TGCGCCAGCAGTGAGTCGTTGGGAGCGGGAGGATACAATGAGCAGTTCTTC. This gives the protein CASSESLGAGGYNEQFF.

J is TRBJ1-4 and V is TRBV7-9; 7 positions match TRBD1. V trimming: 5 bases; J trimming: 7 bases; junction bases outside the gene matches: 7. The CDR3 is 14 residues long. Germline CDR1 and CDR2: SEHNR and FQNEAQ (reference sequence). In DNA form, the CDR3 reads TGTGCCAGCAGCCCCGACAGGGAAGGTGAAAAACTGTTTTTT. It codes for CASSPDREGEKLFF.

The genes are TRBV6-6 and TRBJ2-1; tentatively, D is TRBD2 (5 bases). Trimming removed 5 bases from V and 2 bases from J, with 16 bases in between. The CDR3 has 16 residues. Germline CDR1 and CDR2: MNHNY and SVGAGI (reference sequence). The CDR3 sequence: CASSAGILLTYNEQFF. The CDR3 DNA sequence: TGTGCCAGCAGTGCCGGGATCCTTCTTACCTACAATGAGCAGTTCTTC.

This chain uses TRBV2 with TRBJ1-6; weak D call: TRBD1 (6 bases). Per the germline V gene, CDR1 is SNHLY and CDR2 is FYNNEI. The CDR3 consists of 16 residues. The V end lost 1 base, the J end lost 9 bases, and 16 bases lay between the germline ends. Here the CDR3 reads CASSEEWGKGGSPLHF. CDR3 in DNA: TGTGCCAGCAGTGAAGAGTGGGGAAAAGGGGGTTCACCCCTCCACTTT.

The rearrangement uses TRBV30 and TRBJ1-1; possibly TRBD1 for D (6 bases). Trimming cost V 2 bases and J 1 base, with 11 bases left between them. The CDR3 is made up of 14 amino acids. CDR1 GTSNPN and CDR2 SVGIG come from the germline V gene (reference sequence). The CDR3 sequence: CAWSLDRTNTEAFF. In DNA form, the CDR3 reads TGTGCCTGGAGTTTAGACAGGACGAACACTGAAGCTTTCTTT.

This clone came up once. The gene calls are TRBV11-2 and TRBJ2-1, with TRBD1 identical over 12 bases. The V and J ends lost 2 bases and 9 bases, in that order; junction bases with no gene match: 11. From germline, CDR1 is SGHAT and CDR2 FQNNGV. This CDR3 has 17 residues. The CDR3 reads CASSLTTPGQGAGEQFF. The CDR3 DNA sequence: TGTGCCAGCAGCTTAACCACTCCGGGACAGGGGGCTGGTGAGCAGTTCTTC.

The chain is built from TRBV4-1 and TRBJ2-3, with 7 nucleotides matching TRBD1. V shed 4 bases, J shed 0 bases, and the junction held 1 base outside the gene matches. The germline gives CDR1 MGHRA, CDR2 YSYEKL. This CDR3 region has 14 residues. CDR3 sequence: CASSPGQSTDTQYF. CDR3 sequence (DNA): TGCGCCAGCAGCCCGGGACAGAGCACAGATACGCAGTATTTT.

CDR3 residues: CASSAGQGWDEQYF. DNA for the CDR3: TGTGCCAGCAGCGCAGGACAGGGGTGGGACGAGCAGTACTTC. V usage is TRBV7-3 and J usage is TRBJ2-7; 9 bases match TRBD1. Unmatched junction bases numbered 7, after V lost 5 bases and J lost 5 bases. Germline CDR1 SGHTA, CDR2 FQGTGA. This CDR3 contains 14 residues.

The rearrangement links TRBV11-3 to TRBJ2-1; TRBD2 aligns across 11 bases. Trimming at V came to 5 bases and at J to 6 bases, leaving 9 bases not matched to a gene. CDR3 length: 16 residues. Germline CDR1 and CDR2: SGHNT and YENEEA. CDR3 sequence reads: CASSTNLAGGLNEQFF. DNA for the CDR3: TGTGCCAGCAGCACCAATCTAGCGGGAGGTCTCAATGAGCAGTTCTTC.

This chain links TRBV4-1 with TRBJ2-1, with 7 bases fitting TRBD1. Germline CDR1 MGHRA, CDR2 YSYEKL. Unmatched junction bases numbered 4, after V lost 0 bases and J lost 2 bases. CDR3 size: 16 residues. The CDR3 loop is CASSQDPGGPYNEQFF. Written as DNA, the CDR3 is TGCGCCAGCAGCCAAGATCCAGGGGGACCCTACAATGAGCAGTTCTTC.

This chain links TRBV3-1 (or the pseudogene TRBV3-2) with TRBJ2-3; D is possibly TRBD2 (5 bases). CDR3 length: 13 amino acids. Germline CDR1 is LGHDT and CDR2 is YNNKEL (reference sequence). Trimming pared 0 bases from V and 10 bases from J, leaving 11 bases between. The CDR3 sequence is CASSQDQGSAQYF. CDR3 coding DNA: TGTGCCAGCAGCCAAGATCAAGGGAGTGCGCAGTATTTT.

The rearrangement uses TRBV19 and TRBJ2-2, with D unresolved. Looked up from germline, CDR1 is LNHDA and CDR2 is SQIVND (reference sequence). V lost 5 bases and J 5 bases, leaving 15 bases between the germline ends. The CDR3 contains 15 residues. CDR3 sequence: CASSRSGEHTGELFF. DNA for the CDR3: TGTGCCAGTAGTCGGTCAGGTGAACATACCGGGGAGCTGTTTTTT.

The chain combines TRBV28 with TRBJ1-5; the D is unclear. Germline values: CDR1 MDHEN, CDR2 SYDVKM. V was clipped by 6 bases and J by 0 bases, with 6 bases between them. CDR3 length: 13 amino acids. The CDR3 bases are TGTGCCAGCAGCCCACATAGCAATCAGCCCCAGCATTTT. This codes for CASSPHSNQPQHF.

This chain links TRBV7-9 with TRBJ2-3; 9 positions agree with TRBD1. Germline loops: CDR1 SEHNR, CDR2 FQNEAQ (reference sequence). The length of the CDR3 is 15 residues. V was pared by 5 bases and J by 0 bases, with 3 bases of the junction left unmatched. The CDR3 nucleotides read TGTGCCAGCAGCGCTGACAGGGGGAGCACAGATACGCAGTATTTT. Protein product: CASSADRGSTDTQYF.

CDR3 bases: TGCAGTGCTAGCGGGGGTTCACCCCTCCACTTT. It encodes CSASGGSPLHF. The rearrangement joins TRBV20-1 to TRBJ1-6; D perhaps matches TRBD1 (5 bases). Germline loops: CDR1 DFQATT, CDR2 SNEGSKA (reference sequence). The CDR3 has 11 residues. V was shortened by 3 bases and J by 9 bases, with 6 bases between the two germline ends.

V is TRBV6-5 and J is TRBJ1-3, with 7 nucleotides matching TRBD1. Germline-derived CDR1 and CDR2 are MNHEY and SVGAGI. This CDR3 has 16 residues. V shed 0 bases, J shed 0 bases, and the junction held 2 bases outside the gene matches. Here the CDR3 reads CASSYSGQHSGNTIYF. CDR3 nucleotides: TGTGCCAGCAGTTACTCGGGACAGCACTCTGGAAACACCATATATTTT.

Only one count was recorded for this clone. This rearrangement joins TRBV28 to TRBJ2-7, with D maybe TRBD2 (6 bases). Trimming left V 6 bases short and J 7 bases short, with 19 bases between. The CDR3 covers 14 residues. Germline V gene data show CDR1 as MDHEN and CDR2 as SYDVKM. In nucleotides, the CDR3 is TGTGCCAGCAGCCAACATACGGGGGTCCGGGAGCAGTACTTC. It translates to CASSQHTGVREQYF.

This chain links TRBV29-1 with TRBJ2-3; 11 bases are a match to TRBD2. The CDR3 loop spans 14 amino acids. V trimming: 3 bases; J trimming: 5 bases; junction bases outside the gene matches: 4. Germline V gene lookup returns CDR1 SQVTM and CDR2 ANQGSEA. The DNA of the CDR3 is TGCAGCGTTGATCTCGGGACTAGCGGAGATACGCAGTATTTT. It yields the protein CSVDLGTSGDTQYF.

The V and J genes are TRBV3-1 (or the pseudogene TRBV3-2) and TRBJ2-7; 7 nucleotides match TRBD1. There are 15 residues in the CDR3. CDR1 and CDR2 (germline): LGHDT, YNNKEL (reference sequence). After removal of 4 bases from V and 3 bases from J, the junction contained 9 bases not matched to a gene. The CDR3 region is CASSPQQGPLYEQYF. In DNA form, the CDR3 reads TGTGCCAGCAGCCCCCAACAGGGGCCCCTCTACGAGCAGTACTTC.

This sequence joins TRBV6-6 and TRBJ1-1; 7 positions match TRBD1. Germline-derived CDR1 and CDR2 are MNHNY and SVGAGI (reference sequence). Trimming took 7 bases from V and 1 from J; bases not matched to a gene: 9. This CDR3 has 15 amino acids. CDR3 DNA: TGTGCCAGCACCCTACTCGGGACAGCGAACACTGAAGCTTTCTTT. Protein: CASTLLGTANTEAFF.

This clone was detected a few times. This chain connects TRBV5-6 to TRBJ2-1, with 7 bases matching TRBD2. With V trimmed by 1 base and J by 6 bases, 13 bases remained unmatched. The CDR3 is made up of 17 amino acids. The germline gives CDR1 SGHDT, CDR2 YYEEEE. CDR3 nucleotide sequence: TGTGCCAGCAGCTTGTCCTTTTCTAGGCGGGAGCGCAATGAGCAGTTCTTC. This encodes CASSLSFSRRERNEQFF.

The V gene is TRBV4-3, the J gene TRBJ1-4, with TRBD1 matching over 8 bases. Germline V CDR1 and CDR2: LGHNA, YSLEER. This CDR3 has 16 amino acids. V shed 4 bases, J shed 5 bases, and the junction held 9 bases outside the gene matches. The CDR3 DNA reads TGCGCCAGCAGCCCTCTATTACAGGGGGGAAATGAAAAACTGTTTTTT. This gives the protein CASSPLLQGGNEKLFF.